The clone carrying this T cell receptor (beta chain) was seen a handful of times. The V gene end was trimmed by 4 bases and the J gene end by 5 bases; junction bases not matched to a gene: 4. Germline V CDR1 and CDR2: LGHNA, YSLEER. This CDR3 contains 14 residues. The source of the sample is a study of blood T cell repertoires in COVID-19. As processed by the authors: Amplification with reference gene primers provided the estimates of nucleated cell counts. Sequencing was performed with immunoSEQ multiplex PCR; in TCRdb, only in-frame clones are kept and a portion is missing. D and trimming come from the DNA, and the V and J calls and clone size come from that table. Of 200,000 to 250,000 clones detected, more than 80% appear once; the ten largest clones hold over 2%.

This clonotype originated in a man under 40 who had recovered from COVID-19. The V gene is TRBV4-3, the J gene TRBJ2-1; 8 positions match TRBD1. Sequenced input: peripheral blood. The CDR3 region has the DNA TGCGCCAGCAGCCGTGGACAGGGAAACAATGAGCAGTTCTTC. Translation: CASSRGQGNNEQFF.